The rows below give T cell receptor beta chains drawn from one sample of a study of post-analysis software for immune sequencing data. Each CDR3 protein gets one entry after TCRdb re-called the PCR reads with MiXCR. This table has roughly 600,000 distinct CDR3 sequences, 44% appearing once. Sequencing input: blood. The receptor source for this set is a girl aged 10 to 17 with multiple sclerosis. Each CDR3 is given with its conserved first and last residue. A D gene is named only where the DNA matches it firmly. Some rows mark clone size as missing; the rest say once, few, many or name a class of expanded clone.

NA	TRBV4-2	TRBJ1-2	NA	CASSQGSRGGGGYTF	TGTGCCAGCAGCCAAGGTTCTAGGGGAGGGGGTGGCTACACCTTC
few	TRBV4-1	TRBJ2-7	NA	CASSQAQVSYYEQYF	TGCGCCAGCAGCCAAGCCCAGGTCAGTTACTACGAGCAGTACTTC
few	TRBV28	TRBJ2-4	NA	CASSSSSALAKNIQYF	TGTGCCAGCAGTTCATCTAGCGCCCTAGCCAAAAACATTCAGTACTTC
few	TRBV20-1	TRBJ1-2	NA	CSARDLRGQGYTF	TGCAGTGCTAGAGATTTGAGAGGACAAGGCTACACCTTC
NA	TRBV4-1	TRBJ2-7	NA	CASSPWDQPPGSYEQYF	TGCGCCAGCAGCCCATGGGACCAGCCCCCTGGGTCCTACGAGCAGTACTTC
NA	TRBV2	TRBJ1-6	NA	CASTGQGASASNSPLHF	TGTGCCAGCACCGGCCAGGGAGCTAGCGCATCAAATTCACCCCTCCACTTT
NA	TRBV5-1	TRBJ2-7	NA	CASSPWTALEQYF	TGCGCCAGCAGCCCCTGGACAGCTCTCGAGCAGTACTTC
few	TRBV24-1	TRBJ2-1	TRBD2	CATSAMGLAGGTYNEQFF	TGTGCCACCAGTGCCATGGGACTAGCGGGAGGTACCTACAATGAGCAGTTCTTC
NA	TRBV5-1	TRBJ1-1	NA	CASSLYLEEGEAFF	TGCGCCAGCAGCCTCTACCTGGAGGAAGGTGAAGCTTTCTTT
NA	TRBV7-2	TRBJ2-3	NA	CASSPLTGDTQYF	TGTGCCAGCAGCCCTTTGACAGGAGATACGCAGTATTTT
few	TRBV18	TRBJ1-1	TRBD1	CASSPTQGVMNTEAFF	TGTGCCAGCTCACCGACCCAGGGGGTAATGAACACTGAAGCTTTCTTT
NA	TRBV29-1	TRBJ1-2	TRBD1	CSVEGQGQGAGVLNYGYTF	TGCAGCGTTGAAGGACAAGGACAGGGAGCCGGCGTACTCAACTATGGCTACACCTTC
NA	TRBV20-1	TRBJ2-5	TRBD2	CSARSFLAGLYQETQYF	TGCAGTGCTAGAAGCTTCCTAGCGGGGCTGTACCAAGAGACCCAGTACTTC
NA	TRBV7-9	TRBJ2-7	TRBD1	CASSPRQGIDEQYF	TGTGCCAGCAGCCCGAGACAGGGAATAGACGAGCAGTACTTC
NA	TRBV7-3	TRBJ2-5	NA	CASETQYF	TGTGCCAGCGAGACCCAGTACTTC
few	TRBV20-1	TRBJ2-1	TRBD2	CSALLGLADSYNEQFF	TGCAGTGCTCTCCTTGGACTAGCGGACTCCTACAATGAGCAGTTCTTC
few	TRBV12-3/TRBV12-4	TRBJ2-3	NA	CASSPAGPDTQYF	TGTGCCAGCAGTCCCGCCGGGCCAGATACGCAGTATTTT
NA	TRBV10-3	TRBJ2-1	NA	CAISVRGGNEQFF	TGTGCCATCAGTGTGAGGGGAGGAAATGAGCAGTTCTTC
NA	TRBV29-1	TRBJ2-5	NA	CSVEDRWQETQYF	TGCAGCGTTGAAGATCGGTGGCAAGAGACCCAGTACTTC
NA	TRBV7-9	TRBJ1-5	NA	CASSLTGGQPQHF	TGTGCCAGCAGCTTAACCGGTGGTCAGCCCCAGCATTTT
NA	TRBV7-9	TRBJ2-1	NA	CASSSSGSQFF	TGTGCTAGCAGTTCGAGCGGGTCGCAGTTCTTC
few	TRBV4-1	TRBJ2-7	TRBD2	CASSPLGGRALHEQYF	TGCGCCAGCAGCCCCCTCGGGGGGAGGGCCTTACACGAGCAGTACTTC
NA	TRBV2	TRBJ2-1	NA	CASKPDGDYNEQFF	TGTGCCAGCAAACCAGACGGGGACTACAATGAGCAGTTCTTC
NA	TRBV21-1	TRBJ2-5	NA	CASSNSGASGGPSQETQYF	TGTGCCAGCAGCAACAGTGGGGCTAGCGGGGGGCCATCCCAAGAGACCCAGTACTTC
few	TRBV4-1	TRBJ2-7	NA	CASSQVPDGSYEQYF	TGCGCCAGCAGCCAAGTACCGGACGGGAGCTACGAGCAGTACTTC
few	TRBV6-5	TRBJ1-3	NA	CASSPTSRDKSSTIYF	TGTGCCAGCAGCCCGACATCCCGGGACAAGTCTAGCACCATATATTTT
NA	TRBV12-3/TRBV12-4	TRBJ2-5	TRBD1	CASSPGDRERETQYF	TGTGCCAGCAGTCCCGGGGACAGGGAAAGAGAGACCCAGTACTTC
NA	TRBV7-2	TRBJ1-6	NA	CASGHVNSPLHF	TGTGCCTCCGGACACGTTAATTCACCCCTCCACTTT
NA	TRBV12-3/TRBV12-4	TRBJ2-3	NA	CASRLYRHCTDTQYF	TGTGCCAGCAGACTCTACCGTCACTGCACAGATACGCAGTATTTT
NA	TRBV12-3/TRBV12-4	TRBJ2-3	NA	CASSPERVLGTDTQYF	TGTGCCAGCAGTCCCGAGCGGGTCCTCGGAACAGATACGCAGTATTTT
NA	TRBV6-6	TRBJ2-5	NA	CASSYNQGLLRETQYF	TGTGCCAGCAGTTACAATCAGGGGCTTTTGCGAGAGACCCAGTACTTC
few	TRBV5-1	TRBJ2-7	TRBD2	CASSPSGSAYEQYF	TGCGCCAGCAGCCCTAGCGGGAGCGCCTACGAGCAGTACTTC
NA	TRBV20-1	TRBJ2-3	NA	CSTSIEADTQYF	TGCAGTACAAGCATAGAGGCGGATACGCAGTATTTT
NA	TRBV6-5	TRBJ2-3	TRBD2	CASSDWGGADTQYF	TGTGCCAGCAGCGACTGGGGGGGGGCAGATACGCAGTATTTT
NA	TRBV12-3/TRBV12-4	TRBJ1-2	NA	CASRATGPGNGYTF	TGTGCCAGCAGAGCCACAGGGCCGGGGAATGGCTACACCTTC
few	TRBV9	TRBJ2-1	NA	CASSVVRVYNEQFF	TGTGCCAGCAGCGTAGTCAGGGTATACAATGAGCAGTTCTTC
NA	TRBV12-3/TRBV12-4	TRBJ2-3	TRBD2	CASSPTSGGVTDTQYF	TGTGCCAGCAGCCCGACTAGCGGGGGGGTCACAGATACGCAGTATTTT
NA	TRBV12-3/TRBV12-4	TRBJ2-5	NA	CASSLWQGGETQYF	TGTGCCAGCAGTTTATGGCAGGGGGGAGAGACCCAGTACTTC
few	TRBV10-3	TRBJ2-7	TRBD1	CAISETGQGSIYEQYF	TGTGCCATCAGTGAGACTGGACAGGGATCCATCTACGAGCAGTACTTC
few	TRBV9	TRBJ2-3	NA	CASSVTGGPDTQYF	TGTGCCAGCAGCGTCACAGGTGGCCCAGATACGCAGTATTTT
NA	TRBV20-1	TRBJ2-1	NA	CSASRAHNEQFF	TGCAGTGCTTCCCGGGCCCACAATGAGCAGTTCTTC
NA	TRBV5-1	TRBJ2-5	NA	CASSLFTAEETQYF	TGCGCCAGCAGCTTGTTTACAGCAGAAGAGACCCAGTACTTC